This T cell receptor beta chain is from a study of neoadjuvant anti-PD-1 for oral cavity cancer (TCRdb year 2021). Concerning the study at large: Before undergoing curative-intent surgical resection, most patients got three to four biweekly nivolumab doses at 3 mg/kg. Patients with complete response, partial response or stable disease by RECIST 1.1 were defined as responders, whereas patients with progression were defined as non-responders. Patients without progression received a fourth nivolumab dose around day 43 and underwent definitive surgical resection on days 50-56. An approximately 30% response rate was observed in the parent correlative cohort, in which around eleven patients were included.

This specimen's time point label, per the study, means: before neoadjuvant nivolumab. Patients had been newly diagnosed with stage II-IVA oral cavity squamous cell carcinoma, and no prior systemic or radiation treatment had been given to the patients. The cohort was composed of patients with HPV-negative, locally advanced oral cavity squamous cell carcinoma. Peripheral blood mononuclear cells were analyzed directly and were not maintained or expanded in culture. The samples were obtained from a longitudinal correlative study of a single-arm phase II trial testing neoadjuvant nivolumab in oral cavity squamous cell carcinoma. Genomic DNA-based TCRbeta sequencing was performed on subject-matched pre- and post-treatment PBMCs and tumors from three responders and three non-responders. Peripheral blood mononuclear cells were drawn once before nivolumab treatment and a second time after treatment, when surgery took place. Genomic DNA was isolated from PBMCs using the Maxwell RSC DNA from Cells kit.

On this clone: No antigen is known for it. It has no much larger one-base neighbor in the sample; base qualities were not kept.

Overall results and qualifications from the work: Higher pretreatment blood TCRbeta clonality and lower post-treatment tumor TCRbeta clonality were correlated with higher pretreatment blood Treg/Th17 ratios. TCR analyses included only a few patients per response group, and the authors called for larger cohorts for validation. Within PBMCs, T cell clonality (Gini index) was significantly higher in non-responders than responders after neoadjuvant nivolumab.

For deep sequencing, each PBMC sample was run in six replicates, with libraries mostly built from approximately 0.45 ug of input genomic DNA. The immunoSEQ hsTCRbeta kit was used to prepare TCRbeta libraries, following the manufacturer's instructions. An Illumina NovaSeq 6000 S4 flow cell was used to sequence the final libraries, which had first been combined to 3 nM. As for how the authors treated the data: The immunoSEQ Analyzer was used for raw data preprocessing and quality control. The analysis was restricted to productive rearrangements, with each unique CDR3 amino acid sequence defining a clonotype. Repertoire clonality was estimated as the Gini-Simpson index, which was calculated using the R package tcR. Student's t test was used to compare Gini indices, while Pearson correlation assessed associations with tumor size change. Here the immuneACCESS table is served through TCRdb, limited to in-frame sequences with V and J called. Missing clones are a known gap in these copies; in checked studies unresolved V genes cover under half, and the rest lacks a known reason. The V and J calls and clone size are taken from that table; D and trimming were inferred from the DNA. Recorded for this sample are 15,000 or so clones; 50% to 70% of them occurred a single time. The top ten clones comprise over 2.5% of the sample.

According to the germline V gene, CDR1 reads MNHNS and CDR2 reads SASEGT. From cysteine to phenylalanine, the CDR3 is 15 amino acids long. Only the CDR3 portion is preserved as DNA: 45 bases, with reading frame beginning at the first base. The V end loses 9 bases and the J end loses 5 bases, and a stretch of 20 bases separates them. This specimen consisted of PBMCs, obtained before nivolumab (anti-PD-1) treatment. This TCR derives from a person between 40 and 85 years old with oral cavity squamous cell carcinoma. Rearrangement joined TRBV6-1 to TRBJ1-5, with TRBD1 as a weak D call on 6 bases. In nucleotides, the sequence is TGTGCCAGTCGACGGGGGGGGACAAACGATCAGCCCCAGCATTTT. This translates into CASRRGGTNDQPQHF.